This TCR beta chain derives from a study of cytomegalovirus exposure and HLA in healthy donors. Use of 60 Vbeta and 13 Jbeta primers characterized the PCR. Sequencing used immunoSEQ multiplex PCR; TCRdb keeps in-frame clones, though not all of them. The table includes 55,000 to 85,000 clones, less than 80% detected once. The sequenced sample consisted of PBMCs. The sequence was obtained from a woman between 45 and 60 years old in good health and CMV-seronegative.

The CDR3, as DNA: TGTGCCAGCAGTTCCGGGACAGGGGGCACTGAAGCTTTCTTT. Residues: CASSSGTGGTEAFF. This chain uses TRBV27 with TRBJ1-1, with 11 bases lining up with TRBD1. V trimming: 4 bases; J trimming: 4 bases; junction bases outside the gene matches: 2. CDR1 is MNHEY, CDR2 SMNVEV, per germline (reference sequence). The CDR3 consists of 14 residues.